Following are 13 T cell receptor beta chains from one sample sequenced in a study of blood T cell repertoires in COVID-19. The assay was immunoSEQ multiplex PCR, and TCRdb's table has in-frame clones only and misses some. This sample yields around 200,000 clones, of which roughly nine tenths are seen a single time; approximately 1.1% belongs to the top ten. Material: peripheral blood. These receptors were collected from a man aged 25-45 years with acute or convalescent COVID-19.

This chain joins TRBV14 and TRBJ1-1; perhaps TRBD1 as D (6 bases). Germline V gene data show CDR1 as SGHDN and CDR2 as FVKESK. CDR3 length equals 14 residues. V was shortened by 3 bases and J by 5 bases, with 13 bases between the two germline ends. The CDR3 loop is CASSHLSRGTEAFF. In nucleotides, the CDR3 is TGTGCCAGCAGCCACTTAAGCAGGGGAACTGAAGCTTTCTTT.

This clone has more than one count but fewer than ten. The rearrangement uses TRBV5-1 and TRBJ1-5, with 9 nucleotides matching TRBD1. V lost 4 bases and J lost 2; bases outside the gene matches: 4. The CDR3 is 15 amino acids. Germline V gene lookup returns CDR1 SGHRS and CDR2 YFSETQ. CDR3 DNA sequence: TGCGCCAGCAGCGCTACAGGGGGCCGCAATCAGCCCCAGCATTTT. Translating it yields CASSATGGRNQPQHF.

The V call is TRBV7-9, the J call TRBJ2-2; 8 bases agree with TRBD2. Germline V CDR1 and CDR2: SEHNR, FQNEAQ (reference sequence). J lost 2 bases, V lost 2 bases, and 10 bases had no gene match. This CDR3 comprises 18 residues. CDR3 sequence (DNA): TGTGCCAGCAGCTTAATGGGTAGCGGGATTTTAAACACCGGGGAGCTGTTTTTT. This codes for CASSLMGSGILNTGELFF.

This clone was counted a few times. The V call is TRBV6-1, the J call TRBJ2-5; TRBD2 matches 12 bases. With V trimmed by 4 bases and J by 5 bases, 14 bases remained unmatched. The germline CDR1 and CDR2 sequences are MNHNS and SASEGT. CDR3 length: 18 residues. CDR3 in DNA: TGTGCCAGCAGTGTTCGGACTAGCGGGAATCCCGCAGGGGAGACCCAGTACTTC. Residues: CASSVRTSGNPAGETQYF.

The V gene is TRBV19, the J gene TRBJ2-3; 8 positions agree with TRBD1. This CDR3 comprises 16 residues. Germline loops: CDR1 LNHDA, CDR2 SQIVND (reference sequence). Trimming at V came to 2 bases and at J to 5 bases, leaving 9 bases not matched to a gene. For the CDR3, the DNA is TGTGCCAGTAGTATACGGCGGACAACAGGGGGAGATACGCAGTATTTT. Encoded protein: CASSIRRTTGGDTQYF.

This chain uses TRBV2 with TRBJ2-4, with a weak D call TRBD1 (6 bases). V was clipped by 4 bases and J by 7 bases, with 17 bases between them. There are 15 residues in the CDR3. Germline CDR1 SNHLY, CDR2 FYNNEI. CDR3 region: CASSGNRAGMNIQYF. The CDR3 nucleotides read TGTGCCAGCAGTGGGAACAGGGCGGGTATGAACATTCAGTACTTC.

As concerns this clone: The same CDR3 arises from other DNA sequences in this sample as well. V is TRBV28 and J is TRBJ2-2; D may be TRBD2 (6 bases). The CDR3 extends over 14 amino acids. Germline CDR1 is MDHEN and CDR2 is SYDVKM. The V and J ends lost 5 bases and 1 base respectively, with 8 bases between them. As DNA, the CDR3 is TGTGCCAGCAGTCTCGGGGGGAACACCGGGGAGCTGTTTTTT. Its translation: CASSLGGNTGELFF.

V gene TRBV28 combines with J gene TRBJ1-2, with a tentative D call TRBD1 (6 bases). Trimming took 7 bases from V and 2 from J, leaving 23 bases between them. Germline CDR1 and CDR2: MDHEN and SYDVKM. The CDR3 has 17 residues. CDR3 in DNA: TGTGCCAGCACGATAGCCGCAGCTCTGGGGGCAAACTATGGCTACACCTTC. It specifies CASTIAAALGANYGYTF.

In this sample, this clone turned up once. The CDR3 coding sequence is TGCGCCAGCACCACCGGGACTAGGGGAAATGAGCAGTTCTTC. Its translation is CASTTGTRGNEQFF. The chain has TRBV5-1 and TRBJ2-1; 8 nucleotides agree with TRBD2. From germline, CDR1 is SGHRS and CDR2 YFSETQ. V trimming: 6 bases; J trimming: 7 bases; junction bases outside the gene matches: 9. CDR3 length equals 14 residues. Drawing the rest from reference TRBV5-1 and TRBJ2-1, the complete variable domain is KAGVTQTPRYLIKTRGQQVTLSCSPISGHRSVSWYQQTPGQGLQFLFEYFSETQRNKGNFPGRFSGRQFSNSRSEMNVSTLELGDSALYLCASTTGTRGNEQFFGPGTRLTVL.

This clone has only one observation. The genes are TRBV5-8 and TRBJ1-5; no definite D call. The germline V gene has CDR1 SGHTS and CDR2 YDEGEE. This CDR3 has 13 residues. Trimming removed 0 bases at V and 7 bases at J, with 8 bases between. CDR3 nucleotides: TGTGCCAGCAGCTTGGATCGGGGACAGCCCCAGCATTTT. This encodes CASSLDRGQPQHF. Supplemented by reference TRBV5-8 and TRBJ1-5, the full variable domain reads EAGVTQSPTHLIKTRGQQATLRCSPISGHTSVYWYQQALGLGLQFLLWYDEGEERNRGNFPPRFSGRQFPNYSSELNVNALELEDSALYLCASSLDRGQPQHFGDGTRLSIL.

The chain links TRBV18 to TRBJ1-2; no firm D call. V was shortened by 3 bases and J by 6 bases, with 5 bases between the two germline ends. The CDR3 consists of 11 residues. Germline lookup yields CDR1 KGHSH and CDR2 LQKENI. CDR3 DNA: TGTGCCAGCTCACCGAGAGATGGCTACACCTTC. Encoded protein: CASSPRDGYTF.

The V and J genes are TRBV24-1 and TRBJ1-5; D is ambiguous. This CDR3 has 15 amino acids. Per the germline V gene, CDR1 is KGHDR and CDR2 is SFDVKD. V gave up 5 bases and J gave up 3 bases, with 13 bases separating them. CDR3 amino acids: CATSAGSGYNQPQHF. Here the CDR3 DNA reads TGTGCCACCAGTGCGGGTTCCGGGTACAATCAGCCCCAGCATTTT.

Note on this clone: The germline gene is not matched at one end of the junction; a read error may be the cause. The V call is TRBV7-7, the J call TRBJ2-7; 8 bases agree with TRBD1. CDR1 SSHAT and CDR2 FNYEAQ come from the germline V gene (reference sequence). The CDR3 is made up of 15 amino acids. This chain's CDR3 is CASSFGTGMTYEQYF. CDR3 DNA sequence: TGTGCTAGCAGCTTCGGGACAGGTATGACCTACGAGCAGTACTTC.